This T cell receptor (beta chain) came from a study of post-analysis software for immune sequencing data. The library was made from cDNA and included unique molecular identifiers. TCRdb used MiXCR to reprocess the PCR reads, holding one entry per CDR3 protein. The sample contains about 200,000 distinct CDR3 sequences, approximately 28% of which appear only once. This clonotype has only a few counts. An end of the junction does not agree with germline; a read error may underlie this. The sequenced sample consisted of blood. The clonotype was recovered from a girl aged 2-17 years with multiple sclerosis.

CDR3 amino acids: CASRINLAGGNEQYF. CDR3 nucleotides: TGCGCCAGCAGGATAAATCTAGCGGGGGGCAACGAGCAGTACTTC. The chain uses TRBV30 and TRBJ2-7; 11 nucleotides line up with TRBD2. This CDR3 has 15 residues. Germline lookup yields CDR1 GTSNPN and CDR2 SVGIG (reference sequence).